This entry is about one TCR beta chain. The antigen is undetermined. These data come from a study of CXCR3-negative and CXCR3-positive naive CD8 T cells. The CDR3 covers 16 residues. Per germline, CDR1 SQVTM and CDR2 ANQGSEA. All TRB cDNA libraries came from 5' RACE performed with UMI labels. TCRdb reprocessed the 5' RACE reads and stores each CDR3 protein as one record, lacking DNA. The table lists roughly 130,000 distinct CDR3 sequences. Overall study findings and caveats: Naive CXCR3-positive cells had TRB CDR3s more hydrophobic than those of CXCR3-negative naive cells. Naive CXCR3-positive and CXCR3-negative cells shared similar TRBV-TRBJ usage, unlike memory cells.

Sorts performed in triplicate captured 300,000 or so cells each from every CD8+ T cell subset. Cells classed as naive CD8+ T cells were CD45RO-CCR7+CD27+CD95-. This TCR was recovered from a human donor in good health. Some clones in this sample may be carry-over from other donors' samples. The chain recombines TRBV29-1 with TRBJ2-1; TCRdb indicates TRBD2, and absent DNA this call remains unverified. The specimen was naive CXCR3+ CD8+ T cells from blood. Subset specified: CD45RO-CCR7+CD27+CD95- naive CD8+ T cells expressing CXCR3 (TNR3+). CDR3 amino acids: CSVELAEWSSYNEQFF.